Each of the 20 T cell receptor beta chains below was sequenced from the same sample in a study of blood T cell repertoires in COVID-19 (dated by TCRdb to the early 2020s). The method behind the library was the immunoSEQ multiplex PCR assay. TCRdb retrieved this table from immuneACCESS and kept in-frame rearrangements only. Not all clones are present; in checked studies, unresolved V genes account for under half, and no reason is known for the remainder. The sample contains approximately 99,000 clones, less than 85% of them found a single time. The ten most abundant clones make up 15% to 20% of the sample. Source material: peripheral blood. Receptors were obtained from a woman over 75 with active or convalescent COVID-19.

The chain recombines TRBV4-2 with TRBJ2-3; TRBD2 aligns across 9 bases. This CDR3 has 16 residues. Trimming cost V 1 base and J 4 bases; bases outside gene matches: 6. The germline V gene encodes CDR1 LGHNA and CDR2 YNFKEQ. CDR3 region: CASSQGVAGASDTQYF. The CDR3 coding sequence is TGTGCCAGCAGCCAAGGGGTAGCGGGAGCCTCAGATACGCAGTATTTT.

This clone has only one observation. The chain uses TRBV5-5 and TRBJ2-7, with a tentative D call TRBD2 (6 bases). Germline CDR1 reads SGHKS; CDR2 reads YYEKEE (reference sequence). CDR3 size: 14 residues. With 4 bases removed from V and 6 bases from J, the gap between germline ends came to 17 bases. This CDR3 reads CASSGRGYVAEQYF. Written as DNA, the CDR3 is TGTGCCAGCAGCGGGCGGGGTTACGTGGCCGAGCAGTACTTC.

The CDR3 nucleotides are TGTGCCAGCTCACCAATCCCCGGAGGGTCGAGCAATCAGCCCCAGCATTTT. Translation: CASSPIPGGSSNQPQHF. The rearrangement links TRBV18 to TRBJ1-5; D is unclear. Trimming left V 2 bases short and J 1 base short, with 15 bases between. Germline assignment: CDR1 KGHSH and CDR2 LQKENI. The CDR3 contains 17 residues.

The genes are TRBV12-3 or TRBV12-4 and TRBJ1-6, with a tentative D call TRBD1 (6 bases). Trimming shortened V by 3 bases and J by 6 bases, and 6 bases separated the two germline ends. The CDR3 totals 13 residues. The CDR3 here is CASSFRGNSPLHF. The DNA for the CDR3 is TGTGCCAGCAGTTTCAGGGGTAATTCACCCCTCCACTTT.

The chain couples TRBV28 to TRBJ1-2; TRBD1 matches 10 bases. The CDR3 is made up of 15 amino acids. The V gene's germline CDR1 is MDHEN and CDR2 SYDVKM. Trimming took 2 bases from V and 4 from J; bases not matched to a gene: 4. The CDR3 sequence: CASSLRRTGGYGYTF. Here the CDR3 DNA reads TGTGCCAGCAGTTTACGACGGACAGGGGGCTATGGCTACACCTTC.

CDR3 sequence reads: CASSSGGTTDTQYF. CDR3 DNA sequence: TGTGCCAGCAGCTCCGGGGGGACCACAGATACGCAGTATTTT. The rearrangement uses TRBV11-3 and TRBJ2-3; 7 bases line up with TRBD2. The CDR3 totals 14 residues. Germline CDR1 reads SGHNT; CDR2 reads YENEEA. J lost 2 bases, V lost 4 bases, and 3 bases had no gene match.

This clone was observed a handful of times. The chain employs TRBV18 and TRBJ2-7, with unresolved D. V shed 0 bases and J shed 6 bases, with 9 bases lying between them. CDR3 length equals 13 residues. The germline V gene encodes CDR1 KGHSH and CDR2 LQKENI. In DNA, the CDR3 is TGTGCCAGCTCACCACCGAACCACTCCGAGCAGTACTTC. As protein: CASSPPNHSEQYF. The full variable domain, in which reference TRBV18 and TRBJ2-7 provide the parts outside the CDR3, is NAGVMQNPRHLVRRRGQEARLRCSPMKGHSHVYWYRQLPEEGLKFMVYLQKENIIDESGMPKERFSAEFPKEGPSILRIQQVVRGDSAAYFCASSPPNHSEQYFGPGTRLTVT.

This chain links TRBV5-5 with TRBJ2-3; 10 nucleotides agree with TRBD2. In germline, CDR1 is SGHKS, CDR2 YYEKEE (reference sequence). Trimming removed 3 bases from V and 0 bases from J; junction bases left unmatched: 7. This CDR3 has 17 residues. In DNA form, the CDR3 reads TGTGCCAGCAGCTCTTGGACTAGCGGACTTAGCACAGATACGCAGTATTTT. Translating it yields CASSSWTSGLSTDTQYF.

V gene TRBV25-1 combines with J gene TRBJ2-7; possible D gene TRBD1, 5 bases. This CDR3 comprises 13 residues. The V and J ends lost 1 base and 7 bases respectively, with 11 bases between them. From germline, CDR1 is MGHDK and CDR2 SYGVNS. Here the CDR3 reads CASSESAGREQYF. CDR3 DNA sequence: TGTGCCAGCAGTGAATCGGCAGGGCGAGAGCAGTACTTC.

V usage is TRBV9 and J usage is TRBJ2-1, with a tentative D call TRBD2 (5 bases). CDR1 and CDR2 (germline): SGDLS, YYNGEE. The V end lost 0 bases, the J end lost 2 bases, and 12 bases lay between the germline ends. The CDR3 has 16 amino acids. CDR3 amino acids: CASSVGPTGTYNEQFF. The CDR3 DNA follows: TGTGCCAGCAGCGTAGGCCCTACGGGGACCTACAATGAGCAGTTCTTC.

A remark on this clone: The junction and the germline gene differ at one end; a read error may be behind it. The chain recombines TRBV5-1 with TRBJ2-5, with 8 bases fitting TRBD1. Germline V gene lookup returns CDR1 SGHRS and CDR2 YFSETQ. There are 16 residues in the CDR3. The CDR3 DNA sequence: TGTGCCAGCAGCTTGGGAGGACAGGGACCTCAAGAGACCCAGTACTTC. Amino acids: CASSLGGQGPQETQYF.

This rearrangement joins TRBV19 to TRBJ1-5, with 7 bases matching TRBD1. The CDR3 runs 15 residues. CDR1 is LNHDA, CDR2 SQIVND, per germline (reference sequence). The V gene end was trimmed by 3 bases and the J gene end by 0 bases; junction bases not matched to a gene: 2. The CDR3 region is CASSIGDSSNQPQHF. CDR3 DNA: TGTGCCAGTAGTATTGGGGACAGTAGCAATCAGCCCCAGCATTTT.

The chain joins TRBV6-1 to TRBJ2-3; 9 positions agree with TRBD2. This CDR3 has 16 residues. Germline V CDR1 and CDR2: MNHNS, SASEGT. J was trimmed by 2 bases and V by 1 base; bases with no gene match: 4. The CDR3 region has the DNA TGTGCCAGCAGTGAAGATAGCGGGGGATTCACAGATACGCAGTATTTT. Translated, it gives CASSEDSGGFTDTQYF.

The chain uses TRBV9 and TRBJ1-3, with a weak D call TRBD1 (6 bases). There are 15 residues in the CDR3. Germline CDR1 is SGDLS and CDR2 is YYNGEE. Trimming took off 4 bases at V and 0 bases at J, with 11 bases between the two ends. The CDR3 coding sequence is TGTGCCAGCAGCCCTGGACAGCTCTCTGGAAACACCATATATTTT. The encoded protein is CASSPGQLSGNTIYF.

This clone was seen a single time. The CDR3 DNA reads TGTGCCAGTAGTAGCCGGGACAGGGGGCGGGTAAATGAGCAGTTCTTC. This codes for CASSSRDRGRVNEQFF. The chain has TRBV19 and TRBJ2-1; TRBD1 agrees at 12 bases. In germline, CDR1 is LNHDA, CDR2 SQIVND (reference sequence). Losses at the gene ends were 4 bases for V and 7 bases for J; bases not matched to a gene: 8. This CDR3 has 16 residues. The entire variable domain, with the rest obtained from reference TRBV19 and TRBJ2-1, is as follows: DGGITQSPKYLFRKEGQNVTLSCEQNLNHDAMYWYRQDPGQGLRLIYYSQIVNDFQKGDIAEGYSVSREKKESFPLTVTSAQKNPTAFYLCASSSRDRGRVNEQFFGPGTRLTVL.

J is TRBJ2-7 and V is TRBV11-3; possibly TRBD1 for D (5 bases). The V end lost 0 bases, the J end lost 3 bases, and 9 bases lay between the germline ends. The length of the CDR3 is 14 residues. CDR1 is SGHNT and CDR2 is YENEEA in the germline V gene. The CDR3 spells CASSLDSGNYEQYF. CDR3 sequence (DNA): TGTGCCAGCAGCTTAGATTCAGGGAACTACGAGCAGTACTTC.

This chain uses TRBV6-5 with TRBJ2-1; D gene ambiguous. CDR1 MNHEY and CDR2 SVGAGI come from the germline V gene. The CDR3 contains 15 residues. V shed 6 bases and J shed 0 bases, with 12 bases lying between them. The CDR3 region is CASSPGRSSYNEQFF. In DNA, the CDR3 is TGTGCCAGCAGCCCCGGAAGGAGCTCCTACAATGAGCAGTTCTTC.

This CDR3 is CSVAAGGDTQYF. CDR3 DNA sequence: TGCAGCGTTGCCGCGGGCGGAGATACGCAGTATTTT. The chain couples TRBV29-1 to TRBJ2-3; D possibly corresponds to TRBD2 (5 bases). The ends were cut back, 4 bases at V and 5 bases at J, with 10 bases in the middle. This CDR3 contains 12 residues. Germline values: CDR1 SQVTM, CDR2 ANQGSEA.

J is TRBJ1-6 and V is TRBV4-1, with TRBD1 as a possible D gene (5 bases). CDR1 is MGHRA, CDR2 YSYEKL, per germline. This CDR3 is 14 amino acids long. V lost 4 bases and J 5 bases, leaving 9 bases between the germline ends. CDR3 bases: TGCGCCAGCAGCCTCGGAGGGGATAATTCACCCCTCCACTTT. Amino acids: CASSLGGDNSPLHF.

The rearrangement joins TRBV4-2 to TRBJ2-1; TRBD1 aligns across 8 bases. V was clipped by 1 base and J by 6 bases; unmatched bases: 5. Germline V gene data show CDR1 as LGHNA and CDR2 as YNFKEQ. The CDR3 spans 15 residues. The CDR3 loop reads CASSQVDRAVNEQFF. The CDR3 DNA reads TGTGCCAGCAGCCAAGTGGACAGGGCGGTCAATGAGCAGTTCTTC.